The 3 T cell receptor beta chains below were found in one sample sequenced in a study of CD8+CD57+ T cells in acquired aplastic anemia. CD8+CD57+ cell expansion had been shown by flow cytometry in patients chosen for sequencing. CDR3 and TCR beta VDJ profiling relied on a genomic DNA template. MiXCR, run by TCRdb on the reads, gives a single entry per CDR3 protein. This table has 220,000 or so distinct CDR3 sequences, 65% appearing once. The specimen was sorted CD4+, CD8+, or CD8+CD57+ T cells (not recorded which) from PBMCs. These receptors all stem from a human donor with aplastic anemia.

This clonotype has more than one count but fewer than ten. V usage is TRBV7-9 and J usage is TRBJ2-3; no clear D gene. CDR3 length: 13 residues. V dropped 5 bases and J dropped 1 base, with 7 bases sitting between them. Per the germline V gene, CDR1 is SEHNR and CDR2 is FQNEAQ (reference sequence). The DNA for the CDR3 is TGTGCCAGCAGCCCTTTACGCACAGATACGCAGTATTTT. This encodes CASSPLRTDTQYF.

This clonotype came up many times. The rearrangement links TRBV5-1 to TRBJ2-3; TRBD2 agrees at 14 bases. V dropped 1 base and J dropped 6; count of bases not matched to a gene: 4. CDR1 SGHRS and CDR2 YFSETQ come from the germline V gene. The CDR3 sequence is 16 residues long. The CDR3 is CASSLPGLAGADTQYF. In nucleotides, the CDR3 is TGCGCCAGCAGCTTGCCGGGACTAGCGGGGGCTGATACGCAGTATTTT. The full variable domain, its missing parts supplied by reference TRBV5-1 and TRBJ2-3, is KAGVTQTPRYLIKTRGQQVTLSCSPISGHRSVSWYQQTPGQGLQFLFEYFSETQRNKGNFPGRFSGRQFSNSRSEMNVSTLELGDSALYLCASSLPGLAGADTQYFGPGTRLTVL.

The rearrangement joins TRBV24-1 to TRBJ1-2; D gene unclear. V was trimmed by 3 bases and J by 8 bases, leaving 9 bases between them. The CDR3 is 12 amino acids. Germline V CDR1 and CDR2: KGHDR, SFDVKD. CDR3 bases: TGTGCCACCAGTGATGGGATAGGAGGCTACACCTTC. It codes for CATSDGIGGYTF.